The rows below give T cell receptor beta chains drawn from one sample of a study of cytomegalovirus exposure and HLA in healthy donors. Profiling relied on immunoSEQ multiplex PCR, and the TCRdb table lists in-frame clones only, not all of them. The top ten hold around 9.3% of the sample, which has about 150,000 clones, approximately 73% seen once. Source material: PBMCs. The receptors shown here come from a man aged 25-45 years in good health and CMV-seropositive. CDR3s include the opening cysteine and the closing phenylalanine or tryptophan.

V: TRBV4-1; CDR3: CASSQLGGPGELFF
V: TRBV7-9; CDR3: CASSFQPGQGANTEAFF
V: TRBV6-6; CDR3: CASRNFYEQYF
V: TRBV10-3; CDR3: CAISASPGYEQYF
V: TRBV29-1; CDR3: CSVGPGADTQYF
V: TRBV27; CDR3: CASSDGGAGSYNEQFF
V: TRBV13; CDR3: CASSSRGSGANVLTF
V: TRBV7-2; CDR3: CASSPGLAGAGDTQYF
V: TRBV7-9; CDR3: CASSPSEGYTF
V: TRBV21-1; CDR3: CASSKGWDRGPDTQYF
V: TRBV4-1; CDR3: CASSLHPGQGSTEAFF
V: TRBV2; CDR3: CASSEAGWQFF
V: TRBV19; CDR3: CASSSPHGDRAFYGYTF
V: TRBV14; CDR3: CASSRRQGWQETQYF
V: TRBV7-6; CDR3: CASSRGIMNTEAFF
V: TRBV25-1; CDR3: CASSGVAGVWTDTQYF
V: TRBV7-9; CDR3: CASSFSGRDEQYF
V: TRBV11-3; CDR3: CASSLARDLGYEQYF
V: TRBV4-1; CDR3: CASSPPSGTGVAYEQYF
V: TRBV19; CDR3: CASTLLGTGGNNGYTF
V: TRBV14; CDR3: CASSPQNTGELFF
V: TRBV21-1; CDR3: CASSHRDYEQYF
V: TRBV6-4; CDR3: CASSLFGRGRGNNEQFF
V: TRBV27; CDR3: CASSLSGLVENIQYF
V: TRBV6-1; CDR3: CASSEIAGANNEQFF
V: TRBV19; CDR3: CASSIGMPISGNTIYF
V: TRBV19; CDR3: CASSIDHFNEQFF
V: TRBV30; CDR3: CAWSELQGLLNYGYTF